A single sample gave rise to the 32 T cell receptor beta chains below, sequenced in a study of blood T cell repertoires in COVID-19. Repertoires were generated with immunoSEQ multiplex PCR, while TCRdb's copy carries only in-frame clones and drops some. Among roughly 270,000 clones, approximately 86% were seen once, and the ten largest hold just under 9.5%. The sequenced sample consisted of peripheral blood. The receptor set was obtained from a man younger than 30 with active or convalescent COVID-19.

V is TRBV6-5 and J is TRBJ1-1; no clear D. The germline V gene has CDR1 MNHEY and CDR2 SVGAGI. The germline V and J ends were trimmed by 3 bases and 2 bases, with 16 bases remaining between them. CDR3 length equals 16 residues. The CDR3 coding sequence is TGTGCCAGCAGTTATCCTCCGGCGGTGGGTAACACTGAAGCTTTCTTT. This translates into CASSYPPAVGNTEAFF.

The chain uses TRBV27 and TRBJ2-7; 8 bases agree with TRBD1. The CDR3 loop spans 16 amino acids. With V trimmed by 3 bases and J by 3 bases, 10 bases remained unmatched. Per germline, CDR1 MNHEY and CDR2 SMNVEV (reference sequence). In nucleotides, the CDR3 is TGTGCCAGCAGTTTGAGCGGTCAGGGGGCGAACTACGAGCAGTACTTC. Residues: CASSLSGQGANYEQYF.

In DNA, the CDR3 is TGTGCCAGCAGCACTACAGGGGGCGCCTCTGAAGCTTTCTTT. Its protein product is CASSTTGGASEAFF. The J gene is TRBJ1-1, the V gene TRBV3-1 (or the pseudogene TRBV3-2), with 9 bases lining up with TRBD1. Germline V CDR1 and CDR2: LGHDT, YNNKEL (reference sequence). The CDR3 consists of 14 residues. V lost 5 bases to trimming and J lost 6 bases; unmatched junction nucleotides: 7.

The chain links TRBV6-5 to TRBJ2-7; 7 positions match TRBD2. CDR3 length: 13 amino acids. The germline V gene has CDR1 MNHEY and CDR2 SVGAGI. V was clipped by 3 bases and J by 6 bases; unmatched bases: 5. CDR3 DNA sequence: TGTGCCAGCAGTTATAAGCGGGGTCGCGAGCAGTACTTC. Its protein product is CASSYKRGREQYF.

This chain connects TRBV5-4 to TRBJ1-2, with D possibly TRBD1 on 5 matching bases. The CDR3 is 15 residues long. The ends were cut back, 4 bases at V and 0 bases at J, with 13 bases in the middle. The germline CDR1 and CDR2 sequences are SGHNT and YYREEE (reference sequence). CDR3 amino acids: CASSGGDVANYGYTF. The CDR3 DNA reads TGTGCCAGCAGCGGGGGGGACGTAGCTAACTATGGCTACACCTTC.

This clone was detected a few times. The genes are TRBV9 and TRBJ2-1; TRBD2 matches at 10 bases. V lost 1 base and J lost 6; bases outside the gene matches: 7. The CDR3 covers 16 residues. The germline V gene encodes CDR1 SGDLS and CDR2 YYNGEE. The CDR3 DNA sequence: TGTGCCAGCAGCGTATCGAGCGGGGGGGGAATCAATGAGCAGTTCTTC. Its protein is CASSVSSGGGINEQFF.

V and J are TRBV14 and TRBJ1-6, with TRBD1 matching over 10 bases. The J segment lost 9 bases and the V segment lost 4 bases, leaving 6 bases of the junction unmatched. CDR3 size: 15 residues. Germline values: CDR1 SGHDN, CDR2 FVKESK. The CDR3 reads CASSPGQGIGSPLHF. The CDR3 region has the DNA TGTGCCAGCAGCCCGGGACAGGGGATCGGTTCACCCCTCCACTTT.

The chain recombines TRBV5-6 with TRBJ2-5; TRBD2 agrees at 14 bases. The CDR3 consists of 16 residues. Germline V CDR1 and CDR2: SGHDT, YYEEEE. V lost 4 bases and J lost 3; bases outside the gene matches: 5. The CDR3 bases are TGTGCCAGCAGCAATATGGGACTAGCGGGGGAAGAGACCCAGTACTTC. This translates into CASSNMGLAGEETQYF.

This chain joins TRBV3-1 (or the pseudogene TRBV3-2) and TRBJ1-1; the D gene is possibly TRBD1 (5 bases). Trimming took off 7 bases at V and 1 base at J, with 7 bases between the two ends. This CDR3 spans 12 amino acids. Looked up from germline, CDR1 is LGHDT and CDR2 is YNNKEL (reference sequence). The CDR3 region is CASTQGNTEAFF. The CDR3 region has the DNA TGTGCCAGCACTCAGGGGAACACTGAAGCTTTCTTT.

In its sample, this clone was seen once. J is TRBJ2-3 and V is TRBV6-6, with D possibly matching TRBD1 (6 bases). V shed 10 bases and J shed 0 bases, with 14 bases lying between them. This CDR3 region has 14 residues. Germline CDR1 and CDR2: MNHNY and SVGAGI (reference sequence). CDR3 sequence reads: CAMGASSSTDTQYF. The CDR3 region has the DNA TGTGCCATGGGGGCGTCTTCTAGCACAGATACGCAGTATTTT.

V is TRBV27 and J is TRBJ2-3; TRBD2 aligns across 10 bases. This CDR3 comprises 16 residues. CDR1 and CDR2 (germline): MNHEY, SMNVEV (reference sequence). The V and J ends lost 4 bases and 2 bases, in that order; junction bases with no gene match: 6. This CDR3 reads CASSSLSGGFTDTQYF. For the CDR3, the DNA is TGTGCCAGCAGTTCACTTAGCGGGGGGTTCACAGATACGCAGTATTTT.

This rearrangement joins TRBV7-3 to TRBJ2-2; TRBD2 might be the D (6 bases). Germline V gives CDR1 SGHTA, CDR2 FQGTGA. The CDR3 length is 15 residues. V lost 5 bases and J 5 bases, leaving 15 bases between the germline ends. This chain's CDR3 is CASSITLAGTGELFF. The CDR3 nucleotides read TGTGCCAGCAGCATCACCCTTGCGGGGACCGGGGAGCTGTTTTTT.

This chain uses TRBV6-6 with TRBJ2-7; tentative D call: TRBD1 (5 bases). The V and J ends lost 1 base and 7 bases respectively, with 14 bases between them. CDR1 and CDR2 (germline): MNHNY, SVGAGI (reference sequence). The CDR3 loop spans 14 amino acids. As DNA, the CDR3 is TGTGCCAGCAGTTACTTGTTCAGGGAAGGGGAGCAGTACTTC. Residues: CASSYLFREGEQYF.

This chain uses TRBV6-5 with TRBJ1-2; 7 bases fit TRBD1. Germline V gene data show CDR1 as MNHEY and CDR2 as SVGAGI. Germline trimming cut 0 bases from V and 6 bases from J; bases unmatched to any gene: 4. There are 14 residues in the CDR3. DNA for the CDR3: TGTGCCAGCAGTTACTCGTCACAGGGGAATGGCTACACCTTC. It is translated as CASSYSSQGNGYTF.

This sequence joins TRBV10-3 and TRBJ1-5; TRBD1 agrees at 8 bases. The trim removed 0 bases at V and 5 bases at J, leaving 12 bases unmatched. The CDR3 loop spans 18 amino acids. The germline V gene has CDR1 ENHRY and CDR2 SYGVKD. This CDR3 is CAISESLVGRGQDQPQHF. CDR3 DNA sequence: TGTGCCATCAGTGAGTCATTGGTCGGCAGGGGGCAAGATCAGCCCCAGCATTTT.

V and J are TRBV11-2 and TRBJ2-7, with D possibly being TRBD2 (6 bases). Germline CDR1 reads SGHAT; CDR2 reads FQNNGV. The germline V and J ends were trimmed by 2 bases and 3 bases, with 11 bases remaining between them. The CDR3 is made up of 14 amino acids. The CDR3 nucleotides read TGTGCCAGCAGCTTAACGGGGGTGATCTACGAGCAGTACTTC. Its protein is CASSLTGVIYEQYF.

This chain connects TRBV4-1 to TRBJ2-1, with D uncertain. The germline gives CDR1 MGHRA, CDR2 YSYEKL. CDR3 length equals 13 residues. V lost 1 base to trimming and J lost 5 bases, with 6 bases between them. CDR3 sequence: CASSQGLDNEQFF. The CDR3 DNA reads TGCGCCAGCAGCCAAGGGCTAGACAATGAGCAGTTCTTC.

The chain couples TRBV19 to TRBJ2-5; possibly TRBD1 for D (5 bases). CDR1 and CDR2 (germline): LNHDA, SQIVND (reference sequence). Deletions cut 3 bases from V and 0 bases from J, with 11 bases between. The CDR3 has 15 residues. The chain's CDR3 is CASSMTVTYQETQYF. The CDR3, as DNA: TGTGCCAGTAGTATGACAGTAACGTACCAAGAGACCCAGTACTTC.

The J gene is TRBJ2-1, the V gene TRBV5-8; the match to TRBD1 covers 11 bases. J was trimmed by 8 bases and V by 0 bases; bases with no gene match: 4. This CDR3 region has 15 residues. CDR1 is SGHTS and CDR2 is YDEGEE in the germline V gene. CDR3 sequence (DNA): TGTGCCAGCAGCTTGGTTTGGGACAGGGGGGATGAGCAGTTCTTC. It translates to CASSLVWDRGDEQFF.

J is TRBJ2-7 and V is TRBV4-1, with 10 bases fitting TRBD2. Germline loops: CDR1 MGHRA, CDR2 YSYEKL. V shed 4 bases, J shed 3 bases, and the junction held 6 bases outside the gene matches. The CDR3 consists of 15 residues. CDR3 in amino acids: CASSLGERGGYEQYF. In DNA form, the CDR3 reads TGCGCCAGCAGCCTCGGCGAGCGGGGGGGCTACGAGCAGTACTTC.

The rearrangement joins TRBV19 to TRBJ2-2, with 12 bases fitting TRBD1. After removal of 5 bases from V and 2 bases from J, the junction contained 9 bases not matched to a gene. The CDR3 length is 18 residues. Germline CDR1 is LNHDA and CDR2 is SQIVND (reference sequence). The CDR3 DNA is TGTGCCAGTAGTCTGGGGACAGGGGGCAATATAAACACCGGGGAGCTGTTTTTT. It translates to CASSLGTGGNINTGELFF. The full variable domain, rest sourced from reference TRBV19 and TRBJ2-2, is DGGITQSPKYLFRKEGQNVTLSCEQNLNHDAMYWYRQDPGQGLRLIYYSQIVNDFQKGDIAEGYSVSREKKESFPLTVTSAQKNPTAFYLCASSLGTGGNINTGELFFGEGSRLTVL.

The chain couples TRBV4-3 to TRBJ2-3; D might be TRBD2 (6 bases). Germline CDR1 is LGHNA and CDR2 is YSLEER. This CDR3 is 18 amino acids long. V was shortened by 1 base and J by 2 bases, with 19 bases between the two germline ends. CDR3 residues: CASSQVTRHGGITDTQYF. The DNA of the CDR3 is TGCGCCAGCAGCCAAGTAACTCGGCACGGGGGAATCACAGATACGCAGTATTTT.

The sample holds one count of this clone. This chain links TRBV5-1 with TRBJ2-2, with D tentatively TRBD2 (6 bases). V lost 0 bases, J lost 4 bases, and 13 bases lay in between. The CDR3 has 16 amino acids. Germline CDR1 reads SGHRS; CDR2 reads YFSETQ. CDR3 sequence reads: CASSLGVGGTTGELFF. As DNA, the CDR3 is TGCGCCAGCAGCTTGGGTGTCGGGGGAACCACCGGGGAGCTGTTTTTT.

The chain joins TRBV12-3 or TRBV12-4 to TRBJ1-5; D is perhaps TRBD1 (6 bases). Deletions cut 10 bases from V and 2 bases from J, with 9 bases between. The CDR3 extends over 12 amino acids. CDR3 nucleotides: TGTGCCACTTCAGGGGGCAATCAGCCCCAGCATTTT. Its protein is CATSGGNQPQHF.

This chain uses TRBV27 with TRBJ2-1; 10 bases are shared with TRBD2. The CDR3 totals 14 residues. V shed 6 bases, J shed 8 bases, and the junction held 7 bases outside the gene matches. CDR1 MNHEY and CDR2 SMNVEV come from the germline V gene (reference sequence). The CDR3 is CASRTLAGDDEQFF. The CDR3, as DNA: TGTGCCAGCAGGACCCTAGCGGGGGACGATGAGCAGTTCTTC.

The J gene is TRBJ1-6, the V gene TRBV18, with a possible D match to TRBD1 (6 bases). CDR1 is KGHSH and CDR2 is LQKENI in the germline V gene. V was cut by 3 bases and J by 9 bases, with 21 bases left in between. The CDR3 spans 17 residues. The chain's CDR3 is CASSPTWGGGTGSPLHF. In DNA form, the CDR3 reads TGTGCCAGCTCACCGACTTGGGGGGGCGGAACTGGTTCACCCCTCCACTTT. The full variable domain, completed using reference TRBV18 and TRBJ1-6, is NAGVMQNPRHLVRRRGQEARLRCSPMKGHSHVYWYRQLPEEGLKFMVYLQKENIIDESGMPKERFSAEFPKEGPSILRIQQVVRGDSAAYFCASSPTWGGGTGSPLHFGNGTRLTVT.

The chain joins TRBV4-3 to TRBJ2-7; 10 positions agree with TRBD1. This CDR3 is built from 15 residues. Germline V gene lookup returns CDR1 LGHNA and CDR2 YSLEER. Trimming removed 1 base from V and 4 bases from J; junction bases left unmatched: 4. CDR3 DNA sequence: TGCGCCAGCAGCCAAGCCCGGACAGGGGGGTACGAGCAGTACTTC. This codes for CASSQARTGGYEQYF.

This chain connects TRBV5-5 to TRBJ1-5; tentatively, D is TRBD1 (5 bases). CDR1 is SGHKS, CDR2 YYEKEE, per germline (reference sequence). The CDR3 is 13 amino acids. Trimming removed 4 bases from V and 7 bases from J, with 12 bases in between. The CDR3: CASSGQTDQPQHF. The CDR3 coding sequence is TGTGCCAGCAGCGGCCAGACAGACCAGCCCCAGCATTTT.

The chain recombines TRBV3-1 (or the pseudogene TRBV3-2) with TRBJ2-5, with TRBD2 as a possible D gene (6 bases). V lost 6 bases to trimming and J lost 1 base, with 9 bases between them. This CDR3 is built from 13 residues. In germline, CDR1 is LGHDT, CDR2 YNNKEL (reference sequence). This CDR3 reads CASSRLGQETQYF. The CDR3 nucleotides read TGTGCCAGCAGTAGACTAGGCCAAGAGACCCAGTACTTC.

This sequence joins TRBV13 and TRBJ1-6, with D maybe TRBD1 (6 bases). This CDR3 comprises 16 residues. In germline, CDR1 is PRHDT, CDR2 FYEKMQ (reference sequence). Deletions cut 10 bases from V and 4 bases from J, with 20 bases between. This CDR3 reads CATYSGTYDYNSPLHF. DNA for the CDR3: TGTGCCACCTATTCCGGGACATACGATTATAATTCACCCCTCCACTTT.

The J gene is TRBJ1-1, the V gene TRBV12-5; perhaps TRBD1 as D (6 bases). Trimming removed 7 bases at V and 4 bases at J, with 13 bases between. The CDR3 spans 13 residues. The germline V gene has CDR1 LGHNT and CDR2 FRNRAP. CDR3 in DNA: TGTGCTAGTGCCCCACAGGGCGCCACTGAAGCTTTCTTT. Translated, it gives CASAPQGATEAFF.

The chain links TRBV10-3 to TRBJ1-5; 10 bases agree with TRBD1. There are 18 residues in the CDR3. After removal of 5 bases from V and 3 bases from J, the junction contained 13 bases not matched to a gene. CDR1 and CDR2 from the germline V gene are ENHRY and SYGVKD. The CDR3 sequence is CAISPFGTGEGDNQPQHF. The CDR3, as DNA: TGTGCCATCAGTCCTTTTGGGACAGGGGAGGGAGACAATCAGCCCCAGCATTTT.